Shown below are 10 T cell receptor beta chains from a single sample sequenced in a study of regulatory T cells in long-lasting Graves disease. Time point in this sample: persistent/refractory GD, antithyroid drugs over 5 years with positive TRAb. Generation of the TCR library employed RNA extracted from PBMCs. According to the study, TCR beta libraries were built with iRepertoire HTBI primers and CDR3-region Arm-PCR. MiXCR, run by TCRdb on the multiplex PCR reads, gives a single entry per CDR3 protein. The table shows almost 350,000 distinct CDR3 sequences, with roughly a fifth occurring only once. This material consisted of peripheral blood mononuclear cells (PBMCs), taken when the disease was refractory, from a patient treated with antithyroid drugs. All receptors come from a female donor with Graves disease.

This clonotype was detected ten times or more. The CDR3 sequence: CASSFRDRAIDQPQHF. DNA of the CDR3: TGTGCCAGCAGTTTCCGCGACAGGGCCATTGATCAGCCCCAGCATTTT. The chain couples TRBV28 to TRBJ1-5; 7 bases line up with TRBD1. The CDR3 consists of 16 residues. J lost 5 bases, V lost 3 bases, and 10 bases had no gene match. Germline loops: CDR1 MDHEN, CDR2 SYDVKM. Together with reference TRBV28 and TRBJ1-5, the CDR3 gives the full variable domain: DVKVTQSSRYLVKRTGEKVFLECVQDMDHENMFWYRQDPGLGLRLIYFSYDVKMKEKGDIPEGYSVSREKKERFSLILESASTNQTSMYLCASSFRDRAIDQPQHFGDGTRLSIL.

This clonotype was picked up many times. The rearrangement uses TRBV3-1 and TRBJ1-1; D possibly corresponds to TRBD1 (5 bases). The V end lost 0 bases, the J end lost 11 bases, and 13 bases lay between the germline ends. The CDR3 covers 13 residues. The germline V gene encodes CDR1 LGHDT and CDR2 YNNKEL (reference sequence). The CDR3 reads CASSQERRGLAFF. CDR3 in DNA: TGTGCCAGCAGCCAAGAGAGGAGGGGTCTGGCTTTCTTT.

This clonotype was seen at least ten times. The chain couples TRBV6-2 or TRBV6-3 to TRBJ1-1; TRBD1 might be the D (5 bases). Germline CDR1 MNHEY, CDR2 SVGEGT. Trimming removed 6 bases from V and 5 bases from J, with 16 bases in between. The CDR3 covers 14 residues. The CDR3 loop reads CASRGEGRGTEAFF. The CDR3 nucleotides read TGTGCCAGCAGGGGTGAGGGGAGGGGAACTGAAGCTTTCTTT.

This clonotype was recorded at least ten times. This chain uses TRBV15 with TRBJ2-7; the match to TRBD1 covers 7 bases. CDR3 length: 14 amino acids. Germline trimming cut 0 bases from V and 7 bases from J; bases unmatched to any gene: 6. The germline V gene encodes CDR1 LNHNV and CDR2 YYDKDF (reference sequence). CDR3 amino acids: CATSRDPTGVEQYF. CDR3 coding DNA: TGTGCCACCAGCAGAGATCCTACAGGGGTAGAGCAGTACTTC.

In this sample, this clonotype turned up many times. This sequence joins TRBV20-1 and TRBJ2-7, with 10 bases identical to TRBD1. The CDR3 runs 14 residues. Germline CDR1 DFQATT, CDR2 SNEGSKA (reference sequence). Trimming at V came to 5 bases and at J to 4 bases, leaving 8 bases not matched to a gene. This CDR3 is CSAGGTGEWYEQYF. The CDR3 DNA follows: TGCAGTGCTGGAGGGACAGGGGAATGGTACGAGCAGTACTTC.

This clonotype was detected many times. The rearrangement uses TRBV12-3 or TRBV12-4 and TRBJ2-7, with 10 bases fitting TRBD2. With 6 bases clipped from V and 2 bases from J, the junction kept 4 bases outside the gene matches. The CDR3 runs to 14 residues. CDR3 region: CASRRAGGPYEQYF. Here the CDR3 DNA reads TGTGCCAGCAGAAGAGCGGGAGGGCCCTACGAGCAGTACTTC.

This clonotype occurred a few times. The genes are TRBV20-1 and TRBJ1-2; TRBD1 matches at 7 bases. V was clipped by 1 base and J by 0 bases; unmatched bases: 11. The CDR3 contains 17 residues. CDR1 and CDR2 (germline): DFQATT, SNEGSKA (reference sequence). The CDR3 reads CSARASRGALANYGYTF. The DNA of the CDR3 is TGCAGTGCTAGAGCCTCCAGGGGGGCCCTAGCTAACTATGGCTACACCTTC.

In its sample, this clonotype was seen a few times. The rearrangement links TRBV7-9 to TRBJ1-2, with TRBD1 as a possible D gene (5 bases). The germline CDR1 and CDR2 sequences are SEHNR and FQNEAQ (reference sequence). The CDR3 has 13 amino acids. Trimming removed 5 bases at V and 8 bases at J, with 15 bases between. CDR3 DNA sequence: TGTGCCAGCAGCCGGACAAATTTCTTAGGCTACACCTTC. Protein sequence: CASSRTNFLGYTF.

This clonotype was observed a handful of times. The chain links TRBV7-9 to TRBJ1-5, with TRBD1 matching over 7 bases. CDR1 SEHNR and CDR2 FQNEAQ come from the germline V gene (reference sequence). There are 11 residues in the CDR3. The V gene end was trimmed by 9 bases and the J gene end by 6 bases; junction bases not matched to a gene: 2. CDR3 in amino acids: CARTGIQPQHF. Here the CDR3 DNA reads TGTGCCAGGACAGGGATTCAGCCCCAGCATTTT.

The sample holds one count of this clonotype. The likely explanation is a read error, given a far larger clone one base away. The rearrangement uses TRBV6-9 and TRBJ1-1; D ambiguous. Germline V gene lookup returns CDR1 MNHGY and CDR2 SVAAGI. Trimming pared 4 bases from V and 8 bases from J, leaving 17 bases between. This CDR3 is 14 amino acids long. The CDR3 sequence is CASSCDALGLEAFF. The CDR3 bases are TGTGCCAGCAGTTGCGACGCGCTCGGCCTAGAAGCTTTCTTT.